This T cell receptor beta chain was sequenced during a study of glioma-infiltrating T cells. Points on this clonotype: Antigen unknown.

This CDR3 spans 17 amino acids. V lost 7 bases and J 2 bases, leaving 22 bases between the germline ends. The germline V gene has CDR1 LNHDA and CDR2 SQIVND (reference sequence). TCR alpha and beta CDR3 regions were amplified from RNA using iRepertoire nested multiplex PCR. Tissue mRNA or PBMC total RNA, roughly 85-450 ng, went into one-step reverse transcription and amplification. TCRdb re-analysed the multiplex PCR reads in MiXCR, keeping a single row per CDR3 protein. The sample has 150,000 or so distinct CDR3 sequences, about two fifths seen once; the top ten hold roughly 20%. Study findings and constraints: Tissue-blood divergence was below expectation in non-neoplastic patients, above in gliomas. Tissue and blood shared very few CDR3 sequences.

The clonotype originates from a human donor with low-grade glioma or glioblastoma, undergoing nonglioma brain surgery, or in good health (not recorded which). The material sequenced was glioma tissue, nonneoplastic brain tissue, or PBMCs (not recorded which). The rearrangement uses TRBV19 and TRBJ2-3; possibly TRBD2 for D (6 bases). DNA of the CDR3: TGTGCCAGTACCCCTTTCGTCGGGAGTTCGATCACAGATACGCAGTATTTT. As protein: CASTPFVGSSITDTQYF.